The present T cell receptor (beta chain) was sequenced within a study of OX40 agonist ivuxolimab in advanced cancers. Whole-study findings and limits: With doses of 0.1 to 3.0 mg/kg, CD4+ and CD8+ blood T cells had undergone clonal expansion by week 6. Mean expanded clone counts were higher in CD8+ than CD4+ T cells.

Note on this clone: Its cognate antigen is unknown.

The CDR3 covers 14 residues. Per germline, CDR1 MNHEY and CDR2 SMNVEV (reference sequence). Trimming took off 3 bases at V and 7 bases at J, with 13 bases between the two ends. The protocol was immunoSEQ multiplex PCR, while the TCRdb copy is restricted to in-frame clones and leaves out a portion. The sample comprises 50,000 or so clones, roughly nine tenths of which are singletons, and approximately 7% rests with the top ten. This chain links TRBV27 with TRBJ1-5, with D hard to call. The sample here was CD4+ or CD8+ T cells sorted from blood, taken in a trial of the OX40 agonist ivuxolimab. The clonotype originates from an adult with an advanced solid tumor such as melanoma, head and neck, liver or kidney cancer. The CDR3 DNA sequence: TGTGCCAGCAGTTTCGGGCCAGTAGGGCAGCCCCAGCATTTT. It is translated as CASSFGPVGQPQHF.